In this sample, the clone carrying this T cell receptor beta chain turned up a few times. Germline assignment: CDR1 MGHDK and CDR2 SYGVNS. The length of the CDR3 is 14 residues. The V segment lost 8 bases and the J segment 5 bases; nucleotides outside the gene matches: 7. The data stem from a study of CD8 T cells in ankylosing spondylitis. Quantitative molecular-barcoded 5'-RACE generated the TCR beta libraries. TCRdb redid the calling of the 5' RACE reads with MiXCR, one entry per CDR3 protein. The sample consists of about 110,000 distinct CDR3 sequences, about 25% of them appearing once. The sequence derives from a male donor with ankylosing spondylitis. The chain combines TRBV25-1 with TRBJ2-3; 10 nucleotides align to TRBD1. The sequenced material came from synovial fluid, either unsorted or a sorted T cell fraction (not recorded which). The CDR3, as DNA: TGTGCCAGCCGACAGGGGGCCAGTATAGATACGCAGTATTTT. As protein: CASRQGASIDTQYF.